This TCR beta chain was captured by sequencing in a study of human versus mouse CDR3 diversity and MHC coevolution. Assay: immunoSEQ multiplex PCR; the TCRdb copy retains only in-frame clones and omits some. The sample lists about 60,000 clones; over 90% were seen once. V lost 6 bases and J 2 bases, leaving 17 bases between the germline ends. Germline assignment: CDR1 SGHAT and CDR2 FQDESV (reference sequence). The CDR3 is made up of 15 amino acids. Source material: naive CD4+ T cells from blood. Subset noted: CD45RO-negative CD62L-positive naive CD4 T cells. The rearrangement links TRBV11-1 to TRBJ2-7; a possible D gene is TRBD2 (5 bases). This clonotype originated in a person between 60 and 70 years old in good health. This chain's CDR3 is CASRITTGKAYEQYF. CDR3 DNA: TGTGCCAGCAGGATCACGACGGGAAAGGCCTACGAGCAGTACTTC.